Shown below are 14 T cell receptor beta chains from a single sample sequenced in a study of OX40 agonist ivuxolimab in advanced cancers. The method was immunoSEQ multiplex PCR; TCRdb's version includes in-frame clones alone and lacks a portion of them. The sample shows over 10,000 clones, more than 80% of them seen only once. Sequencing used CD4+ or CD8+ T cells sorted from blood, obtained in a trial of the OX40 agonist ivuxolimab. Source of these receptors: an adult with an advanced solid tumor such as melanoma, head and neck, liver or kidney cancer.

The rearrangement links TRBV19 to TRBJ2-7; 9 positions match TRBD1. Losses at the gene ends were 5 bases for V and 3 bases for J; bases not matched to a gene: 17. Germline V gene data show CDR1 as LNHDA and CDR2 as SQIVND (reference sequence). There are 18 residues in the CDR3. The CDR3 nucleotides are TGTGCCAGTAGTTCACGGGACAGGGAAAAGAGCAACGGCTACGAGCAGTACTTC. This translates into CASSSRDREKSNGYEQYF.

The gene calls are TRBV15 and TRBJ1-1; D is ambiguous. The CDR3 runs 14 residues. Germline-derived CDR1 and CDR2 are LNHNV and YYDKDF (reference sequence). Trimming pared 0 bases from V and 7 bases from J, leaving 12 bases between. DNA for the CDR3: TGTGCCACCAGCAGAGACAGTCCCTTGGATGAAGCTTTCTTT. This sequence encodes CATSRDSPLDEAFF.

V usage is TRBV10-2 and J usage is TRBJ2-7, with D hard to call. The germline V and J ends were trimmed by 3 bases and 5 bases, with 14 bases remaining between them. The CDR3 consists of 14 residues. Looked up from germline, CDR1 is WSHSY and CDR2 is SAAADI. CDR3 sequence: CASSEYRVTDEQYF. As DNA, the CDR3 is TGCGCCAGCAGTGAATATCGGGTTACCGACGAGCAGTACTTC.

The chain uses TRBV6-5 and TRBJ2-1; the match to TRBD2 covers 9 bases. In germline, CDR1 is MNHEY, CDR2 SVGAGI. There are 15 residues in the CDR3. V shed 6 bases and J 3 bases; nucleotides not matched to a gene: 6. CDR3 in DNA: TGTGCCAGCAGGGAGACTAGCGGAAACTACAATGAGCAGTTCTTC. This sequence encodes CASRETSGNYNEQFF.

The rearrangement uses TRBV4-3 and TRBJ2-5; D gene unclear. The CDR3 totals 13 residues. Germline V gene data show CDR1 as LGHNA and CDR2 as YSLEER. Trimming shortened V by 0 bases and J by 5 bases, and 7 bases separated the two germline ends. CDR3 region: CASSQEPGETQYF. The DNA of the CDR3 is TGCGCCAGCAGCCAAGAGCCGGGCGAGACCCAGTACTTC.

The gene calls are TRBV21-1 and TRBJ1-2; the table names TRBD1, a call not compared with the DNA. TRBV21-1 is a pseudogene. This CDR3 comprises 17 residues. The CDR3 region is CAPREGRGPFSNYGYTF. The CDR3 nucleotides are TGTGCCCCCAGGGAGGGCAGGGGGCCATTTTCTAACTATGGCTACACCTTC.

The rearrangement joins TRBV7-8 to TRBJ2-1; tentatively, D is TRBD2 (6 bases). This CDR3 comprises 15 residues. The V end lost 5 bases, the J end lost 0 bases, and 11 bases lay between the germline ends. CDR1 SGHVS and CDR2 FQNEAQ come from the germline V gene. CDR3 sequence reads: CASSTGGTSYNEQFF. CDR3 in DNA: TGTGCCAGCAGCACCGGGGGTACCTCCTACAATGAGCAGTTCTTC. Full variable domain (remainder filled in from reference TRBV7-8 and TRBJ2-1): GAGVSQSPRYKVAKRGQDVALRCDPISGHVSLFWYQQALGQGPEFLTYFQNEAQLDKSGLPSDRFFAERPEGSVSTLKIQRTQQEDSAVYLCASSTGGTSYNEQFFGPGTRLTVL.

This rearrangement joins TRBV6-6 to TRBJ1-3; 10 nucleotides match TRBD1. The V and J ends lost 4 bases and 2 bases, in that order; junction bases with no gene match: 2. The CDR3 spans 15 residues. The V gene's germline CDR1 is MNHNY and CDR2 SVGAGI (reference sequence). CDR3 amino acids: CASSFDRGPGNTIYF. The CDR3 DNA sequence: TGTGCCAGCAGTTTTGACAGGGGGCCTGGAAACACCATATATTTT.

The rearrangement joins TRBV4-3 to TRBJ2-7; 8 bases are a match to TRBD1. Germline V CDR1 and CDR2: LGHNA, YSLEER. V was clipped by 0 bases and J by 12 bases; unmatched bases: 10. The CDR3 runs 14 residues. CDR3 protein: CASSQEDREGGMYF. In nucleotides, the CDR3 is TGCGCCAGCAGCCAAGAGGACAGGGAAGGAGGGATGTACTTC.

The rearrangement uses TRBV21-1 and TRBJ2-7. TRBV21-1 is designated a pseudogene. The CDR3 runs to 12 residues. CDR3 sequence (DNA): TGTGCCAGCAGCAAAGACGACTACGAGCAGTACTTC. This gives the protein CASSKDDYEQYF.

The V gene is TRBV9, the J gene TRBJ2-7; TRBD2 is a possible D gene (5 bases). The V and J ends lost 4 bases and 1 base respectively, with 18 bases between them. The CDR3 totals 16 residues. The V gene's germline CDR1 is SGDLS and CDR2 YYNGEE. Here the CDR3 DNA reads TGTGCCAGCAGCACTACCCCCTCGTCGGGATCCTACGAGCAGTACTTC. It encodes CASSTTPSSGSYEQYF.

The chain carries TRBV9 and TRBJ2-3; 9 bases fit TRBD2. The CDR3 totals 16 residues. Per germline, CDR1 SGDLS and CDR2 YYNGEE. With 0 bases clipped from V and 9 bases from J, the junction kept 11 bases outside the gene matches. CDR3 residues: CASSVVAGGRFLTQYF. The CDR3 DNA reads TGTGCCAGCAGCGTAGTGGCGGGGGGGCGTTTCCTGACGCAGTATTTT.

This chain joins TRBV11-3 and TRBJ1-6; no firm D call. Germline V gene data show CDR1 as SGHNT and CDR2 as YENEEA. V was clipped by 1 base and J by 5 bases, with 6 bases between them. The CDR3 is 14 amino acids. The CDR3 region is CASSLGVHNSPLHF. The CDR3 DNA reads TGTGCCAGCAGCTTAGGGGTTCATAATTCACCCCTCCACTTT.

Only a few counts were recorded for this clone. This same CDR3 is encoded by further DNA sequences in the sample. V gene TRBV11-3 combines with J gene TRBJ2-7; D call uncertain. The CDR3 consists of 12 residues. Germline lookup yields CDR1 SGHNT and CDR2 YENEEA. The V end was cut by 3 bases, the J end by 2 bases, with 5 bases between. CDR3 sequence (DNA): TGTGCCAGCAGCTTGGCCACCTACGAGCAGTACTTC. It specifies CASSLATYEQYF.